This T cell receptor (beta chain) was found in a study of cytomegalovirus exposure and HLA in healthy donors. At the level of the study: In a later analysis, the 110 or so validation repertoires were reported to have used the same platform as the 600 to 700 first-cohort repertoires. General study results and limits: Reports indicated that the classifier achieved high specificity and sensitivity in diagnosing cytomegalovirus status. Despite most TCR sequences being rare, some public TCRs occurred in many donors.

V was clipped by 0 bases and J by 8 bases; unmatched bases: 10. The germline V gene has CDR1 SQVTM and CDR2 ANQGSEA. This CDR3 has 16 amino acids. In this sample, this clone turned up a few times. What it binds is not known. Clones were read by immunoSEQ multiplex PCR, and TCRdb kept only the in-frame ones, dropping some. This sample has under 250,000 clones, with around four fifths found just once. The sample comprised PBMCs. The TCR sequence derives from a woman aged 18-35 years in good health and CMV-seronegative. The chain employs TRBV29-1 and TRBJ2-1, with 10 bases fitting TRBD2. For the CDR3, the DNA is TGCAGCGTTGAAGAGTTGACTAGCGGGTGGGGGGATGAGCAGTTCTTC. Protein product: CSVEELTSGWGDEQFF.